The following is a T cell receptor beta chain sequence with its context. CDR1 is PRHDT and CDR2 is FYEKMQ in the germline V gene (reference sequence). Trimming pared 2 bases from V and 6 bases from J, leaving 14 bases between. The length of the CDR3 is 14 residues. These data come from a study of blood T cell repertoires in COVID-19. For the study at large: The United States, Italy and Spain supplied acute and convalescent COVID-19 samples. The cDNA or gDNA used as material had been derived from T cells, B-cell-depleted T cells, or PBMCs.

The assay was immunoSEQ multiplex PCR, and TCRdb's table has in-frame clones only and misses some. This table has nearly 110,000 clones, about nine tenths appearing once. The TCR originated in a man aged 50 to 59 with active or convalescent COVID-19. Sequenced: peripheral blood. The chain is built from TRBV13 and TRBJ2-7; D is ambiguous. This chain's CDR3 is CASSLPGMSAEQYF. DNA for the CDR3: TGTGCCAGCAGCTTACCTGGCATGTCTGCCGAGCAGTACTTC.